The 27 T cell receptor beta chains below come from one sample, sequenced in a study of control samples from healthy donors and cancer patients. Only in-frame clones appear in the TCRdb table, and some are missing; sequencing was by immunoSEQ multiplex PCR. The sample contains under 200,000 clones, approximately 96% of which appear only once. Sequencing was carried out using blood. Receptors originate from a woman between 40 and 50 years old in good health.

The chain couples TRBV12-1 to TRBJ1-2; TRBD1, the D gene given by the table, was not confirmed from the DNA. TRBV12-1 is termed a pseudogene. The CDR3 runs to 14 residues. Written as DNA, the CDR3 is TGTGCCAGCAGCCGAAACGACAGGGGAGGCGGCTACACCTTC. This translates into CASSRNDRGGGYTF.

The V call is TRBV6-6, the J call TRBJ1-1, with D possibly being TRBD1 (5 bases). The CDR3 loop spans 13 amino acids. V was shortened by 4 bases and J by 6 bases, with 12 bases between the two germline ends. Germline CDR1 and CDR2: MNHNY and SVGAGI (reference sequence). The CDR3 DNA follows: TGTGCCAGCAGTTCGGCCGGGACCCCTGAAGCTTTCTTT. Amino acid sequence: CASSSAGTPEAFF.

This chain links TRBV7-2 with TRBJ2-5; a weak D match, TRBD1 (6 bases). With 1 base removed from V and 6 bases from J, the gap between germline ends came to 12 bases. The CDR3 runs to 14 residues. CDR1 is SGHTA, CDR2 FQGNSA, per germline. The CDR3 reads CASSLVRGGKTQYF. For the CDR3, the DNA is TGTGCCAGCAGCTTAGTCAGGGGCGGAAAGACCCAGTACTTC.

The V and J genes are TRBV5-1 and TRBJ1-2, with TRBD1 matching 10 bases. Losses at the gene ends were 2 bases for V and 3 bases for J; bases not matched to a gene: 10. The CDR3 runs 17 residues. Looked up from germline, CDR1 is SGHRS and CDR2 is YFSETQ. CDR3 nucleotide sequence: TGCGCCAGCAGCTTCCAGGGACAGGGGTATTACGACTATGGCTACACCTTC. As protein: CASSFQGQGYYDYGYTF.

The CDR3 nucleotides read TGTGCCTGGAGTGCGGTCCTACGGCTCCTCCACTTT. It encodes CAWSAVLRLLHF. This chain joins TRBV30 and TRBJ1-6; the D is unclear. Trimming left V 1 base short and J 15 bases short, with 13 bases between. The CDR3 loop spans 12 amino acids. The germline gives CDR1 GTSNPN, CDR2 SVGIG (reference sequence).

The sample holds one count of this clone. The chain carries TRBV27 and TRBJ2-2; D gene uncertain. This CDR3 has 15 residues. With 8 bases removed from V and 0 bases from J, the gap between germline ends came to 13 bases. Germline V CDR1 and CDR2: MNHEY, SMNVEV (reference sequence). The CDR3 DNA reads as TGTGCCAGCTACCTGAGCCTGGCGAACACCGGGGAGCTGTTTTTT. It specifies CASYLSLANTGELFF.

The J gene is TRBJ1-3, the V gene TRBV21-1. TRBV21-1 is given as a pseudogene. The CDR3 covers 17 residues. The CDR3 DNA reads as TGTGCCAGCAGCCCGGGGGGAGCAAAACTCTCTGGAAACACCATATATTTT. It is translated as CASSPGGAKLSGNTIYF.

The chain uses TRBV5-4 and TRBJ2-5, with unresolved D. Trimming took 2 bases from V and 1 from J, leaving 3 bases between them. CDR1 is SGHNT, CDR2 YYREEE, per germline (reference sequence). This CDR3 comprises 12 residues. CDR3 loop: CASSFGQETQYF. The CDR3 coding sequence is TGTGCCAGCAGCTTTGGCCAAGAGACCCAGTACTTC.

This chain's CDR3 is CASSLDRVDNNSPLHF. The CDR3 DNA follows: TGCGCCAGCAGCTTAGACAGGGTGGACAATAATTCACCCCTCCACTTT. V and J are TRBV5-1 and TRBJ1-6; 7 nucleotides agree with TRBD1. CDR3 length equals 16 residues. The trim removed 2 bases at V and 5 bases at J, leaving 7 bases unmatched. The germline gives CDR1 SGHRS, CDR2 YFSETQ.

The V and J genes are TRBV6-5 and TRBJ2-1, with D perhaps given as TRBD1 or TRBD2 (5 bases each). Trimming pared 0 bases from V and 3 bases from J, leaving 12 bases between. Germline V gives CDR1 MNHEY, CDR2 SVGAGI. The CDR3 extends over 16 amino acids. The CDR3 DNA is TGTGCCAGCAGTTACTCGAGAGGGGTCAGCTACAATGAGCAGTTCTTC. Translated: CASSYSRGVSYNEQFF.

The V and J genes are TRBV19 and TRBJ1-2; no firm D call. V lost 0 bases and J lost 0, with 11 bases in between. The V gene's germline CDR1 is LNHDA and CDR2 SQIVND (reference sequence). The length of the CDR3 is 16 residues. The CDR3 spells CASSIDQFRTNYGYTF. The CDR3 DNA reads TGTGCCAGTAGTATAGATCAGTTCAGGACTAACTATGGCTACACCTTC.

The genes are TRBV9 and TRBJ2-7, with D perhaps assigned TRBD1 or TRBD2 (5 bases each). CDR3 length: 13 residues. Trimming cost V 4 bases and J 2 bases, with 10 bases left between them. Germline V lookup: CDR1 SGDLS, CDR2 YYNGEE. Here the CDR3 DNA reads TGTGCCAGCAGCTTTGGGACCACCTACGAGCAGTACTTC. Translated: CASSFGTTYEQYF.

The V and J genes are TRBV19 and TRBJ1-1; D gene uncertain. Trimming took off 2 bases at V and 1 base at J, with 8 bases between the two ends. This CDR3 is built from 14 residues. Per the germline V gene, CDR1 is LNHDA and CDR2 is SQIVND (reference sequence). The CDR3 bases are TGTGCCAGTAGTATAATGCAGCCGAACACTGAAGCTTTCTTT. Its protein product is CASSIMQPNTEAFF.

The chain has TRBV12-3 or TRBV12-4 and TRBJ1-2; D remains unclear. The CDR3 is 11 amino acids. V was cut by 4 bases and J by 5 bases, with 5 bases left in between. In DNA form, the CDR3 reads TGTGCCAGCAGTTGGGGATATGGCTACACCTTC. Translating it yields CASSWGYGYTF.

The chain couples TRBV6-5 to TRBJ1-1; D is unclear. Germline V gives CDR1 MNHEY, CDR2 SVGAGI. The CDR3 is 15 amino acids. V was pared by 2 bases and J by 1 base, with 11 bases between. CDR3 DNA: TGTGCCAGCAGTTACGAGGTTCCACAGAACACTGAAGCTTTCTTT. This gives the protein CASSYEVPQNTEAFF.

The rearrangement joins TRBV30 to TRBJ1-4, with D hard to call. This CDR3 is 11 amino acids long. CDR1 and CDR2 (germline): GTSNPN, SVGIG (reference sequence). The DNA of the CDR3 is TGTGCGGGAGGCCCCAATGAAAAACTGTTTTTT. As protein: CAGGPNEKLFF.

This chain uses TRBV19 with TRBJ1-1, with a possible D match to TRBD1 (5 bases). V was shortened by 6 bases and J by 11 bases, with 22 bases between the two germline ends. The CDR3 length is 14 residues. Germline CDR1 and CDR2: LNHDA and SQIVND (reference sequence). This CDR3 is CASSLTEQNTGAFF. The CDR3 region has the DNA TGTGCCAGTAGCCTGACAGAACAGAACACTGGTGCTTTCTTT. Complete variable domain (other parts from reference TRBV19 and TRBJ1-1): DGGITQSPKYLFRKEGQNVTLSCEQNLNHDAMYWYRQDPGQGLRLIYYSQIVNDFQKGDIAEGYSVSREKKESFPLTVTSAQKNPTAFYLCASSLTEQNTGAFFGQGTRLTVV.

V usage is TRBV7-9 and J usage is TRBJ1-5; weak D call: TRBD1 (5 bases). The CDR3 loop spans 16 amino acids. CDR1 is SEHNR and CDR2 is FQNEAQ in the germline V gene (reference sequence). V gave up 5 bases and J gave up 0 bases, with 14 bases separating them. In nucleotides, the CDR3 is TGTGCCAGCAGCCCTGGGACCCGCGGTAGCAATCAGCCCCAGCATTTT. Translating it yields CASSPGTRGSNQPQHF.

This clone was observed a handful of times. V gene TRBV4-3 combines with J gene TRBJ1-1; TRBD1 matches 10 bases. Germline V CDR1 and CDR2: LGHNA, YSLEER. CDR3 length equals 15 residues. The V segment lost 2 bases and the J segment 4 bases; nucleotides outside the gene matches: 4. CDR3 residues: CASSQRDRGPTEAFF. The CDR3 region has the DNA TGCGCCAGCAGCCAAAGGGACAGGGGTCCCACTGAAGCTTTCTTT.

The chain combines TRBV9 with TRBJ1-2; maybe TRBD1 (6 bases). In germline, CDR1 is SGDLS, CDR2 YYNGEE. CDR3 length: 13 amino acids. Trimming cost V 4 bases and J 4 bases, with 11 bases left between them. CDR3 residues: CASSPQGVYGYTF. In nucleotides, the CDR3 is TGTGCCAGCAGCCCACAGGGAGTCTATGGCTACACCTTC.

This clone was observed once. The J gene is TRBJ1-1, the V gene TRBV23-1; D uncertain. TRBV23-1 is filed as an ORF, its function uncertain. Deletions cut 0 bases from V and 10 bases from J, with 3 bases between. The length of the CDR3 is 10 residues. CDR3 amino acids: CASSQSRAFF. CDR3 DNA: TGCGCCAGCAGTCAATCGAGAGCTTTCTTT.

V and J are TRBV5-4 and TRBJ1-6, with a possible D match to TRBD1 (5 bases). In germline, CDR1 is SGHNT, CDR2 YYREEE (reference sequence). The CDR3 length is 13 residues. Trimming stripped 2 bases from V and 10 bases from J, with 10 bases between. CDR3 protein: CASSLDRRSPLHF. CDR3 in DNA: TGTGCCAGCAGCTTAGACAGACGATCACCCCTCCACTTT.

This chain joins TRBV25-1 and TRBJ1-2, with D uncertain. The CDR3 contains 12 residues. With 1 base removed from V and 8 bases from J, the gap between germline ends came to 8 bases. CDR1 MGHDK and CDR2 SYGVNS come from the germline V gene. The CDR3 loop reads CASSESLGGYTF. The CDR3, as DNA: TGTGCCAGCAGTGAATCGTTGGGAGGCTACACCTTC.

The rearrangement joins TRBV4-3 to TRBJ1-2, with D perhaps TRBD1 (6 bases). Germline V gene sequence: CDR1 LGHNA, CDR2 YSLEER. Trimming stripped 1 base from V and 4 bases from J, with 13 bases between. This CDR3 region has 15 residues. CDR3 nucleotides: TGCGCCAGCAGCCAAGGTCGGGGGGCGGGCTATGGCTACACCTTC. Translation gives CASSQGRGAGYGYTF.

This chain uses TRBV6-5 with TRBJ2-1, with TRBD2 as a possible D gene (5 bases). The CDR3 consists of 14 residues. V was pared by 4 bases and J by 4 bases, with 11 bases between. Per germline, CDR1 MNHEY and CDR2 SVGAGI. CDR3 coding DNA: TGTGCCAGCAGTTGGAGCGGTAGGTACAATGAGCAGTTCTTC. As protein: CASSWSGRYNEQFF.

This chain links TRBV19 with TRBJ2-1, with 16 bases that match TRBD2. The CDR3 covers 17 residues. V was clipped by 9 bases and J by 0 bases; unmatched bases: 5. The germline gives CDR1 LNHDA, CDR2 SQIVND (reference sequence). This CDR3 is CASQGLAGGSSYNEQFF. The DNA of the CDR3 is TGTGCCAGCCAGGGACTAGCGGGAGGGAGCTCCTACAATGAGCAGTTCTTC.

CDR3 nucleotides: TGTGCCAGCAGCGTAGGACAGAACGAGAATGAAAAACTGTTTTTT. It translates to CASSVGQNENEKLFF. This chain joins TRBV7-9 and TRBJ1-4; maybe TRBD1 (6 bases). Per the germline V gene, CDR1 is SEHNR and CDR2 is FQNEAQ (reference sequence). The CDR3 runs to 15 residues. Deletions cut 5 bases from V and 5 bases from J, with 15 bases between.